This TCR beta chain appears in the sequencing data of a study of radiotherapy plus CTLA-4 blockade in lung cancer. Study-level background: The study recorded objective responses in approximately 19% of patients and disease control in around 31%. Study-level findings and limits: Among blood TCR repertoires after radiotherapy plus ipilimumab, tumor-derived clones expanded.

CTLA-4 blockade with ipilimumab, together with focal radiation, was given to patients with chemo-refractory metastatic non-small-cell lung cancer. Some clones are missing from TCRdb's copy, which holds only in-frame ones; the method was immunoSEQ multiplex PCR. The table has approximately 40,000 clones, around 70% seen once. From germline, CDR1 is MGHDK and CDR2 SYGVNS. This CDR3 has 15 residues. V lost 1 base and J lost 2; bases outside the gene matches: 4. This clone is medium-sized (0.01 to 0.1%). Its antigen is unknown. V is TRBV25-1 and J is TRBJ1-2, with TRBD1 matching 7 bases. This specimen was peripheral blood, taken from a patient treated with radiotherapy plus ipilimumab. The receptor's source is a human donor with non-small cell lung cancer who had stable disease on radiotherapy plus ipilimumab. The CDR3 sequence: CASSESNRGNYGYTF. For the CDR3, the DNA is TGTGCCAGCAGTGAATCTAACAGGGGAAACTATGGCTACACCTTC.